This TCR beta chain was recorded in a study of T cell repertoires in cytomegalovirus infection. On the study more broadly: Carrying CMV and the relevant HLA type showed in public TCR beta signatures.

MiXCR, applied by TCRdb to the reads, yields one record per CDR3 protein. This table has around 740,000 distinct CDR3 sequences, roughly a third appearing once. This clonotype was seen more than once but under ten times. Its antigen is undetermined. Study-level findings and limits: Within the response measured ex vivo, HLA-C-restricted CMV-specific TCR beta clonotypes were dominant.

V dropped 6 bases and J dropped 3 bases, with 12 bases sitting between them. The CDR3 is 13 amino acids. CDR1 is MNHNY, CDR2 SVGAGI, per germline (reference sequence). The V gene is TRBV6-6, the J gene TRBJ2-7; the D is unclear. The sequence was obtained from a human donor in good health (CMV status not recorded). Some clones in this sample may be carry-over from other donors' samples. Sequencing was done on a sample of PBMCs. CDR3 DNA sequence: TGTGCCAGCAGCTTGCCGACGGTCTACGAGCAGTACTTC. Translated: CASSLPTVYEQYF.